One and the same sample provided the 26 T cell receptor beta chains below, sequenced in a study of cytomegalovirus exposure and HLA in healthy donors. The PCR was carried out with 60 Vbeta primers and 13 Jbeta primers. Method: immunoSEQ multiplex PCR; TCRdb's copy keeps in-frame clones and lacks some. The top ten clones hold 6% to 8.5% of a sample with roughly 130,000 clones, less than 80% of them seen once. Sequenced sample: PBMCs. The receptors here all came from a man aged 35 to 55 in good health and CMV-seropositive.

This clone showed up just a few times. This chain connects TRBV6-4 to TRBJ2-3; TRBD2 matches at 7 bases. This CDR3 has 14 residues. Trimming at V came to 3 bases and at J to 2 bases, leaving 2 bases not matched to a gene. Germline V gene data show CDR1 as MRHNA and CDR2 as SNTAGT. CDR3 nucleotide sequence: TGTGCCAGCAGTGAGCTAGCGGACACAGATACGCAGTATTTT. Residues: CASSELADTDTQYF.

The chain is built from TRBV6-5 and TRBJ1-1, with 10 bases lining up with TRBD1. The V and J ends lost 4 bases and 4 bases, in that order; junction bases with no gene match: 9. The CDR3 spans 16 residues. Germline CDR1 is MNHEY and CDR2 is SVGAGI. The CDR3: CASSSAPTGGGTEAFF. DNA of the CDR3: TGTGCCAGCAGTTCCGCGCCGACAGGGGGCGGCACTGAAGCTTTCTTT.

The CDR3 region has the DNA TGTGCCAGCAGTTTAGTACAGGGGCCTTACGAGCAGTACTTC. Translated: CASSLVQGPYEQYF. This chain links TRBV28 with TRBJ2-7; 7 bases fit TRBD1. CDR3 length equals 14 residues. Germline CDR1 and CDR2: MDHEN and SYDVKM. Trimming cost V 2 bases and J 4 bases; bases outside gene matches: 5.

CDR3 sequence: CASSGGGKQGSPYEQYF. Written as DNA, the CDR3 is TGTGCCAGCTCGGGGGGGGGTAAACAGGGGTCCCCCTACGAGCAGTACTTC. The J gene is TRBJ2-7, the V gene TRBV28; a weak D match, TRBD2 (8 bases). The germline V and J ends were trimmed by 8 bases and 2 bases, with 25 bases remaining between them. Germline CDR1 is MDHEN and CDR2 is SYDVKM. This CDR3 comprises 17 residues.

The rearrangement links TRBV5-5 to TRBJ1-1; D is unresolved. Trimming left V 5 bases short and J 5 bases short, with 19 bases between. Germline CDR1 reads SGHKS; CDR2 reads YYEKEE (reference sequence). There are 15 residues in the CDR3. The CDR3 loop reads CASRSSVPRGTEAFF. CDR3 bases: TGTGCCAGCAGGAGTTCCGTTCCCAGAGGGACTGAAGCTTTCTTT.

J is TRBJ2-7 and V is TRBV28; 7 bases line up with TRBD1. CDR3 length: 16 residues. From germline, CDR1 is MDHEN and CDR2 SYDVKM. Unmatched junction bases numbered 10, after V lost 1 base and J lost 4 bases. The CDR3 protein is CASSLSGTAHRYEQYF. CDR3 coding DNA: TGTGCCAGCAGTTTATCTGGGACAGCCCATCGATACGAGCAGTACTTC.

A remark on this clone: Other nucleotide sequences in the sample specify the same CDR3. V and J are TRBV28 and TRBJ2-7; 8 nucleotides match TRBD2. Germline CDR1 MDHEN, CDR2 SYDVKM. J gave up 4 bases and V 5 bases, and 7 bases lay outside the gene matches. The CDR3 spans 14 residues. In DNA, the CDR3 is TGTGCCAGCAGTCCACCGGGACTAGTTTACGAGCAGTACTTC. Translation: CASSPPGLVYEQYF.

J is TRBJ2-5 and V is TRBV19; a weak D match, TRBD1 (7 bases). In germline, CDR1 is LNHDA, CDR2 SQIVND (reference sequence). The CDR3 spans 13 residues. V dropped 7 bases and J dropped 5 bases, with 14 bases sitting between them. Here the CDR3 reads CASNRRGLETQYF. DNA of the CDR3: TGTGCCAGTAATCGGAGGGGGCTGGAGACCCAGTACTTC.

The table lists this clone with a count of one. This chain connects TRBV6-1 to TRBJ2-7, with 8 bases that match TRBD1. The CDR3 totals 14 residues. V was pared by 6 bases and J by 2 bases, with 6 bases of the junction left unmatched. Per germline, CDR1 MNHNS and CDR2 SASEGT. The DNA for the CDR3 is TGTGCCAGCAGAAGACAGGGGCCAACCTACGAGCAGTACTTC. Translation gives CASRRQGPTYEQYF.

This clone was seen once. The chain couples TRBV11-3 to TRBJ1-6; maybe TRBD1 (6 bases). V was shortened by 5 bases and J by 10 bases, with 15 bases between the two germline ends. CDR1 SGHNT and CDR2 YENEEA come from the germline V gene. This CDR3 is 14 amino acids long. CDR3 sequence reads: CASSLGQWGSPLHF. Written as DNA, the CDR3 is TGTGCCAGCAGCCTCGGACAGTGGGGCTCACCCCTCCACTTT.

The chain couples TRBV4-2 to TRBJ2-7; 7 bases match TRBD1. V lost 3 bases to trimming and J lost 6 bases; unmatched junction nucleotides: 5. The germline gives CDR1 LGHNA, CDR2 YNFKEQ. The CDR3 totals 13 residues. The CDR3 DNA is TGTGCCAGCAGCCAGGCCTACAGGGGCGAGCAGTACTTC. It is translated as CASSQAYRGEQYF.

The V and J genes are TRBV28 and TRBJ1-2; possibly TRBD1 for D (6 bases). Per germline, CDR1 MDHEN and CDR2 SYDVKM. The CDR3 is made up of 14 amino acids. V lost 6 bases, J lost 0 bases, and 11 bases lay in between. CDR3 in amino acids: CASRGQPPNYGYTF. CDR3 coding DNA: TGTGCCAGCAGAGGACAGCCTCCTAACTATGGCTACACCTTC.

This clone was counted a single time. The rearrangement links TRBV29-1 to TRBJ2-7, with 12 bases aligning to TRBD1. The germline V gene has CDR1 SQVTM and CDR2 ANQGSEA. This CDR3 is built from 13 residues. The V segment lost 7 bases and the J segment 2 bases; nucleotides outside the gene matches: 3. The chain's CDR3 is CSARDRGPYEQYF. CDR3 in DNA: TGCAGCGCCAGGGACAGGGGGCCCTACGAGCAGTACTTC.

This sequence joins TRBV4-1 and TRBJ2-7, with 11 bases identical to TRBD2. V lost 4 bases to trimming and J lost 3 bases; unmatched junction nucleotides: 5. The V gene's germline CDR1 is MGHRA and CDR2 YSYEKL. The CDR3 is 15 residues long. The CDR3 DNA follows: TGCGCCAGCAGCCTTATAGCGGGAGGGAACTACGAGCAGTACTTC. It encodes CASSLIAGGNYEQYF.

The chain links TRBV5-1 to TRBJ1-2, with D possibly being TRBD1 (5 bases). In germline, CDR1 is SGHRS, CDR2 YFSETQ. V gave up 0 bases and J gave up 6 bases, with 12 bases separating them. This CDR3 spans 14 amino acids. CDR3 DNA: TGCGCCAGCAGCTTGGTTAGGGGTTCGGATGGCTACACCTTC. Residues: CASSLVRGSDGYTF.

This chain connects TRBV5-1 to TRBJ2-2; D unclear. The germline V gene encodes CDR1 SGHRS and CDR2 YFSETQ. This CDR3 contains 14 residues. The ends were cut back, 4 bases at V and 4 bases at J, with 11 bases in the middle. The CDR3 protein is CASSPRSFTGELFF. The CDR3 region has the DNA TGCGCCAGCAGCCCCCGGTCGTTCACCGGGGAGCTGTTTTTT.

V usage is TRBV30 and J usage is TRBJ1-1, with D perhaps matching TRBD1 (6 bases). Germline V CDR1 and CDR2: GTSNPN, SVGIG (reference sequence). This CDR3 comprises 14 residues. V lost 2 bases and J lost 2, with 12 bases in between. The CDR3 nucleotides are TGTGCCTGGAGTACAGGGAGTGGAAACACTGAAGCTTTCTTT. Protein: CAWSTGSGNTEAFF.

The J gene is TRBJ1-5, the V gene TRBV9; D gene unclear. The CDR3 contains 15 residues. Trimming pared 0 bases from V and 0 bases from J, leaving 7 bases between. Germline V gives CDR1 SGDLS, CDR2 YYNGEE. The CDR3 sequence: CASSVGPYSNQPQHF. CDR3 coding DNA: TGTGCCAGCAGCGTAGGGCCTTATAGCAATCAGCCCCAGCATTTT.

The DNA of the CDR3 is TGTGCCACCAGCAGAGCCGCGGGTGGCTACACCTTC. Amino acids: CATSRAAGGYTF. The chain couples TRBV15 to TRBJ1-2; D unresolved. From germline, CDR1 is LNHNV and CDR2 YYDKDF (reference sequence). Between the trimmed V and J ends, which lost 1 base and 7 bases, there was a span of 7 bases. There are 12 residues in the CDR3.

The gene calls are TRBV5-1 and TRBJ2-3, with TRBD2 as a possible D gene (6 bases). The CDR3 extends over 14 amino acids. V gave up 6 bases and J gave up 0 bases, with 11 bases separating them. CDR1 is SGHRS and CDR2 is YFSETQ in the germline V gene. The CDR3 spells CASMLSGSTDTQYF. CDR3 nucleotide sequence: TGCGCCAGCATGCTAAGCGGGAGCACAGATACGCAGTATTTT.

The rearrangement joins TRBV28 to TRBJ1-5; D is unresolved. The V gene's germline CDR1 is MDHEN and CDR2 SYDVKM. The CDR3 has 14 amino acids. The V gene lost 7 bases and the J gene lost 3 bases, with 13 bases spanning the gap. In DNA, the CDR3 is TGTGCCAGCACAGTTATGAGGGACAATCAGCCCCAGCATTTT. It specifies CASTVMRDNQPQHF.

The chain couples TRBV19 to TRBJ1-6; 10 bases agree with TRBD1. Trimming took 9 bases from V and 9 from J; bases not matched to a gene: 5. This CDR3 has 13 residues. The germline V gene has CDR1 LNHDA and CDR2 SQIVND (reference sequence). The CDR3 DNA is TGTGCCAGCCACCGGGACAGGGGTTCACCCCTCCACTTT. Translating gives CASHRDRGSPLHF.

The chain uses TRBV19 and TRBJ1-6, with TRBD1 matching 8 bases. This CDR3 is 14 amino acids long. J gave up 9 bases and V 7 bases, and 8 bases lay outside the gene matches. CDR1 and CDR2 (germline): LNHDA, SQIVND (reference sequence). CDR3 protein: CASNQQGVTSPLHF. The CDR3 DNA follows: TGTGCCAGTAACCAACAGGGGGTTACTTCACCCCTCCACTTT.

This clone was counted once. This chain uses TRBV9 with TRBJ2-1; possibly TRBD2 for D (5 bases). Trimming shortened V by 0 bases and J by 0 bases, and 10 bases separated the two germline ends. CDR1 is SGDLS, CDR2 YYNGEE, per germline. The CDR3 covers 16 residues. The CDR3 is CASSVGGGSSYNEQFF. The CDR3, as DNA: TGTGCCAGCAGCGTAGGAGGTGGGAGCTCCTACAATGAGCAGTTCTTC.

The genes are TRBV6-4 and TRBJ1-5; TRBD1 matches at 9 bases. J lost 5 bases, V lost 5 bases, and 10 bases had no gene match. CDR1 MRHNA and CDR2 SNTAGT come from the germline V gene. CDR3 length equals 16 residues. The CDR3: CASSPWGQGRYQPQHF. In DNA form, the CDR3 reads TGTGCCAGCAGTCCTTGGGGACAGGGAAGGTATCAGCCCCAGCATTTT.

This clone has a handful of counts. This rearrangement joins TRBV5-4 to TRBJ1-2; 10 bases map to TRBD1. From germline, CDR1 is SGHNT and CDR2 YYREEE (reference sequence). This CDR3 spans 16 amino acids. The ends lost 1 base at V and 6 bases at J; junction bases unmatched: 9. The CDR3 coding sequence is TGTGCCAGCAGCTTGAGCTCTATGGGGACAGGGGATGGCTACACCTTC. Amino acids: CASSLSSMGTGDGYTF.